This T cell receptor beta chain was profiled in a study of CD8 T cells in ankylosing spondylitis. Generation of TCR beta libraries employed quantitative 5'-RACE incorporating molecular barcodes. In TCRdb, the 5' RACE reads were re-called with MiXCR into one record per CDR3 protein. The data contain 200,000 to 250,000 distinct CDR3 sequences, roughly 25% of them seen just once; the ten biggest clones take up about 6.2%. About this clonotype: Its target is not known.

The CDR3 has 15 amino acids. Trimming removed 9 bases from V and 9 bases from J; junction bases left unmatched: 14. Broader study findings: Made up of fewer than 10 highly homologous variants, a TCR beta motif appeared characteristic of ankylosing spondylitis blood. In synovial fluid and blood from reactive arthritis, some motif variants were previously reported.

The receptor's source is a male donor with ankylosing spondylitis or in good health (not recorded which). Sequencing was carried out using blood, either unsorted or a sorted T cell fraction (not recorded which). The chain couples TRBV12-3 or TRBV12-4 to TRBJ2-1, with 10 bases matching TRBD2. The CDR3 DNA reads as TGTGCCAGAGAATCCCAGCGGGAGGGCCGGGGTGAGCAGTTCTTC. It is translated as CARESQREGRGEQFF.